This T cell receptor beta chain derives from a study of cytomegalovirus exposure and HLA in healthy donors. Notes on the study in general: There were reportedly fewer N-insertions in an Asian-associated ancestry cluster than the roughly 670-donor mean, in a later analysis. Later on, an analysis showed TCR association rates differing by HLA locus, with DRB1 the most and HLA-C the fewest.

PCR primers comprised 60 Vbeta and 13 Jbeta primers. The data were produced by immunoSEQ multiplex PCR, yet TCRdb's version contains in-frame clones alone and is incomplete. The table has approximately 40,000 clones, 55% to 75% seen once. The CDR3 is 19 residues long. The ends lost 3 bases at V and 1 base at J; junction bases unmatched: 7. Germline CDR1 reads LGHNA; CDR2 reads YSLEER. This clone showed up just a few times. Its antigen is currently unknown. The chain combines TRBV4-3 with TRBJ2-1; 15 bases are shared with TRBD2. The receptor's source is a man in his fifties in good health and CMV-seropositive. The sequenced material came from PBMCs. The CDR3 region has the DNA TGCGCCAGCAGCCACGGGACTAGCGGGGGGTCCTGGTCCTACAATGAGCAGTTCTTC. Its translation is CASSHGTSGGSWSYNEQFF.